This is a list of T cell receptor beta chains from one sample in a study of T cell changes during pregnancy in multiple sclerosis. TCRdb's table, derived via immunoSEQ multiplex PCR, lists solely in-frame clones and lacks some. The data hold over 25,000 clones, with 75% to 95% observed a single time. The sequencing used CD8+ T cells from peripheral blood mononuclear cells, collected before pregnancy. The source of these receptors is a female donor with multiple sclerosis, enrolled in a pregnancy study. CDR3s include the opening cysteine and the closing phenylalanine or tryptophan. D genes are given only for firm matches. Rows give clone size only sometimes, using once, few, many, or a class for an expanded clone.

d_gene	abundance	v_gene	j_gene	CDR3aa	CDR3nt
TRBD1	NA	TRBV23-1	TRBJ1-2	CASSQYFAGTATFYGYTF	TGCGCCAGCAGTCAATACTTTGCCGGGACAGCCACTTTCTATGGCTACACCTTC
NA	NA	TRBV27	TRBJ2-7	CASSRPDSYEQYF	TGTGCCAGCAGTCGCCCGGACAGTTACGAGCAGTACTTC
NA	NA	TRBV5-1	TRBJ2-1	CASRERTAQNNEQFF	TGCGCCAGTAGAGAAAGGACAGCTCAAAACAATGAGCAGTTCTTC
NA	NA	TRBV29-1	TRBJ2-1	CSVEDLGTSSYNEQFF	TGCAGCGTTGAAGATCTGGGGACAAGCTCCTACAATGAGCAGTTCTTC
NA	once	TRBV19	TRBJ2-1	CASSLTPEGLYEQFF	TGTGCCAGTAGTCTTACACCAGAGGGTCTATATGAGCAGTTCTTC
NA	NA	TRBV9	TRBJ1-5	CASSEGWPNQPQHF	TGTGCCAGCAGCGAGGGGTGGCCCAATCAGCCCCAGCATTTT
TRBD1	once	TRBV7-6	TRBJ2-6	CASSGQGFSGANVLTF	TGTGCCAGCAGCGGACAGGGTTTCTCTGGGGCCAACGTCCTGACTTTC
TRBD1	NA	TRBV28	TRBJ2-2	CASRPYRGPDTGELFF	TGTGCCAGCAGGCCCTACAGGGGGCCCGACACCGGGGAGCTGTTTTTT
NA	NA	TRBV6-1	TRBJ1-1	CASSEGSWPEAFF	TGTGCCAGCAGTGAAGGGAGCTGGCCTGAAGCTTTCTTT
NA	once	TRBV11-1	TRBJ2-7	CASSLDNYEQYF	TGTGCCAGCAGCTTAGACAACTACGAGCAGTACTTC
TRBD1	NA	TRBV9	TRBJ1-5	CASSATGGGYQPQHF	TGTGCCAGCAGCGCGACAGGGGGAGGATATCAGCCCCAGCATTTT
NA	NA	TRBV27	TRBJ2-3	CASSSLESYTDTQYF	TGTGCCAGCAGTTCCCTAGAGTCCTACACAGATACGCAGTATTTT
NA	NA	TRBV29-1	TRBJ2-1	CSVEDNSYNEQFF	TGCAGCGTTGAAGACAACTCCTACAATGAGCAGTTCTTC
NA	NA	TRBV27	TRBJ1-1	CASSLYMNTEAFF	TGTGCCAGCAGCCTTTACATGAACACTGAAGCTTTCTTT
TRBD2	once	TRBV4-2	TRBJ2-2	CASSRTSGRARYTGELFF	TGTGCCAGCAGCCGGACTAGCGGGAGGGCCAGGTACACCGGGGAGCTGTTTTTT
TRBD2	NA	TRBV11-2	TRBJ2-7	CASSRTLAGGPGEQYF	TGTGCCAGCAGCCGTACACTAGCGGGAGGGCCCGGCGAGCAGTACTTC
NA	NA	TRBV5-8	TRBJ2-1	CASSLIHHEQFF	TGTGCCAGCAGCTTGATACACCATGAGCAGTTCTTC
TRBD2	NA	TRBV2	TRBJ2-1	CARLASGEQFF	TGTGCCAGGCTCGCTAGCGGTGAGCAGTTCTTC
TRBD1	NA	TRBV27	TRBJ2-7	CASSFGTGFEQYF	TGTGCCAGCAGTTTTGGGACAGGGTTCGAGCAGTACTTC
NA	NA	TRBV12-5	TRBJ2-1	CASGLSPRRRRGQFF	TGTGCTAGTGGTTTGAGCCCTCGGAGAAGAAGAGGGCAGTTCTTC
NA	NA	TRBV10-1	TRBJ2-1	CASSEGLRAILRDEQFF	TGCGCCAGCAGTGAGGGGCTGCGGGCTATATTACGGGATGAGCAGTTCTTC
NA	NA	TRBV6-4	TRBJ2-1	CASSDAGAANEQFF	TGTGCCAGCAGTGACGCAGGGGCGGCCAATGAGCAGTTCTTC
NA	NA	TRBV5-6	TRBJ2-5	CASSGRDHLGETQYF	TGTGCCAGCAGCGGGCGAGATCATTTGGGTGAGACCCAGTACTTC
TRBD2	NA	TRBV11-3	TRBJ2-1	CASRTSGSSYNEQFF	TGTGCCAGCAGGACTAGCGGAAGCTCCTACAATGAGCAGTTCTTC
TRBD1	NA	TRBV9	TRBJ2-7	CASSETGYEQYF	TGTGCCAGCAGCGAGACAGGGTACGAGCAGTACTTC
NA	NA	TRBV21-1	TRBJ1-1	CASSEGVAARTEAFF	TGTGCCAGCAGCGAGGGGGTGGCGGCCCGGACTGAAGCTTTCTTT
NA	NA	TRBV7-9	TRBJ1-1	CASSSTALNTEAFF	TGTGCCAGCAGCTCGACAGCACTGAACACTGAAGCTTTCTTT
NA	NA	TRBV7-9	TRBJ2-3	CASSPTNFNTDTQYF	TGTGCCAGCAGCCCGACTAATTTCAACACAGATACGCAGTATTTT
TRBD1	once	TRBV10-2	TRBJ2-7	CASSDTYRTGVEEQYF	TGCGCCAGCAGTGATACCTATCGCACAGGGGTGGAAGAGCAGTACTTC